This TCR beta chain was found in a study of cytomegalovirus exposure and HLA in healthy donors (dated by TCRdb to the late 2010s). A note on the overall study: According to an earlier analysis of 587 of the donors, about 170 million T cells yielded 90 million to 130 million unique TCR beta sequences and 276 Gb of sequence data. An early release covering some 640 HLA-typed donors comprised approximately 300 gigabases of sequencing data and 65 million to 100 million unique TCR sequences. Among the roughly 390 genotyped donors, approximately 77% belonged to the genetic ancestry cluster associated with self-reported Caucasian donors. The study aimed to test whether cataloging public T cell receptors could reveal signatures of past pathogen exposure. Using immunosequencing, the study profiled T cell repertoires from fewer than 850 subjects and related those repertoires to cytomegalovirus serostatus. A separate validation cohort of approximately 130 different subjects was used in addition to the 666-subject first cohort. The study combined high-throughput TCR immunosequencing, statistical association of individual TCRs with disease status, and machine learning to predict cytomegalovirus infection status. To study patterns of TCR occurrence, a later analysis re-analyzed previously published TCR beta repertoires from 700 or so donors and added high-resolution HLA genotyping. The later analysis used no new phenotypic data to find candidate immune exposures, relying instead on TCR beta sequences and their occurrence across donors. An earlier analysis of about 620 of the donors applied high-throughput TCR beta sequencing to assess whether each TCR beta V gene segment acted as functional or pseudogenic. Donor age, sex, ethnicity and CMV serostatus were collected together with the repertoire data. A later genetic analysis took genome-wide SNP genotypes for about three fifths of the roughly 670 donors and used that subset as a discovery cohort. Every repertoire in the discovery cohort had been generated on one and the same sequencing platform. HLA typing covered class I and class II loci at four-digit resolution. Typing coverage differed by locus: A, B, C, DRB1 and DQB1 were typed in roughly 620-630 donors, DQA1 in 500 to 550, DPA1 in around 610, and DPB1 in 450 to 480. Four or five DR-DQ haplotypes were treated as single units for association and clustering because of strong linkage in the cohort. On average, 235,054 unique TCR beta nucleotide sequences were sequenced per donor among a few hundred genotyped donors of the cohort, with 15% to 20% of those sequences being non-productive.

The junction shows trimming of 6 bases on V and 9 bases on J, and the gene matches do not reach 4 bases of it. CDR1 and CDR2 are read off the germline V gene as SQVTM and ANQGSEA. The cysteine opens and the phenylalanine closes a CDR3 of 10 amino acids. Solely the CDR3 DNA is kept, with 30 bases framed from the first base. The cohort comprised 710 or so healthy bone marrow donors. At the time of sampling, all cohort members were nominally healthy, though unrecorded immune exposures were likely present. The donor was CMV seropositive and was included in the group of approximately 310 seropositive cohort members. Each donor provided a peripheral blood sample, and peripheral blood mononuclear cells were used for TCR beta sequencing. The Qiagen DNeasy Blood Extraction Kit was used to extract genomic DNA from the blood cell samples. A remark on this clone: The clone's antigen remains unknown.

Library creation used the immunoSEQ multiplex PCR assay. For the multiplex PCR, a mixture combining 60 forward primers for TCR Vbeta segments and 13 reverse primers for TCR Jbeta segments was used. The CDR3 region of rearranged TCR beta genes was amplified from genomic DNA with a multiplex PCR assay. On the Illumina HiSeq System, the amplified TCR beta libraries were sequenced as 87-base-pair reads. In the paper's pipeline: In a later analysis, 70 million to 95 million unique TCR beta chains were counted across the 500 to 850 repertoires, and roughly 11 million of these chains were shared by at least two donors. Raw reads were error-corrected and collapsed into unique sequences by a nearest-neighbor algorithm in which closely related sequences were merged to remove PCR and sequencing errors. To assign V, D and J gene segments, CDR3 sequences were aligned to IMGT reference sequences. For a sequence to be retained, a match of at least six nucleotides to both a V gene segment and a J gene segment was required. A rearrangement counted as productive if the CDR3 had no stop codons and remained in frame with V and J, and every other rearrangement counted as non-productive. CDR3 was defined by IMGT convention, running from the second conserved V-encoded cysteine to the conserved J-encoded phenylalanine. In an earlier analysis of more than 550 of the donors, sequences lacking an unambiguous match to a single V gene segment were excluded. In an earlier analysis of several hundred of the donors, a V segment was called functional when productive rearrangements were above 56.7%, and segregating when the standard deviation between donors exceeded 5%. A statistical classification framework was built to diagnose cytomegalovirus status from the catalog of TCR beta chain sequences. In a later analysis, TCR nucleotide sequences were compared against IMGT/GENE-DB human TR gene sequences so that V and J genes could be assigned. The TCRdist pipeline was used in a later analysis to assign CDR3 sequences and most-parsimonious VDJ recombination scenarios. A later analysis defined each TCR beta chain by its CDR3 amino acid sequence plus V-gene family, and excluded reads lacking a unique V-gene family. To address suspected cross-contamination and a sequencing artifact, a later analysis removed approximately 600 highly shared, low-generation-probability nucleotide sequences. In a later analysis, a clonal expansion index was calculated for each public chain from normalized within-repertoire ranks of inferred template counts. In a later analysis, generation probabilities were computed using a VDJ recombination model fitted to out-of-frame rearrangements, and the results were checked against IGoR. In a later analysis, TCR-TCR, TCR-HLA and TCR-CMV co-occurrence was scored with hypergeometric tests, and a repertoire-size bias correction was applied to TCR pairs. To estimate false discovery rates, a later analysis permuted the HLA or CMV assignments 20 times. In a later analysis, co-occurring TCRs were grouped using DBSCAN, with TCRdist sequence similarity added in when clustering inside HLA-allele-positive subsets. Co-occurrence clustering excluded repertoires with fewer than 30,000 or more than 120,000 public chains, plus five with anomalous nucleotide sharing. This immuneACCESS table, as held by TCRdb, lists in-frame sequences with V and J called but not all clones. Of the missing ones, under half trace to an unresolved V gene in checked studies; the others have no known cause. V, J and clone size were drawn from that table, and D and trimming were deduced from the DNA. This sample's clone table shows about 170,000 clones. Clones ranked in the top ten supply roughly 0.83% of the sample.

Broader findings and caveats from the paper: Across donors, most TCR sequences were observed very rarely, whereas some public TCRs were present in many individuals. According to the authors, the approach could potentially be generalized to other disease states and immunological phenotypes. According to a later genetic analysis, donors in an Asian-associated ancestry cluster had fewer N-insertions in productive TCRs than the approximately 700-donor mean. In a later analysis, the rate of TCR association differed among HLA loci, with DRB1 alleles having the most associated TCRs and HLA-C alleles having the fewest. In vitro tests confirmed that a few of the cytomegalovirus-associated TCR beta chains recognize cytomegalovirus antigens. In an earlier analysis of 587 of the donors, most TCR beta V segments appeared in productive rearrangements about 90% or about 30% of the time, broadly matching IMGT annotations. The presence/absence analyses assumed that sequencing depth was roughly uniform across donors, and that assumption may not be true. A further reported finding was that TCR beta sequences accurately predicted the HLA-A and HLA-B alleles for most subjects in the first cohort. The study gave a list of about 160 TCR beta chains associated with cytomegalovirus. According to a later analysis, most CMV-associated TCR beta chains appeared to be HLA-restricted, and the HLA associations seemed to be driven largely by CMV exposure. Because some donors lacked HLA typing at each locus, the association tests relied only on the typed subset. Some IMGT-functional V segments, including TRBV6-2 and TRBV6-3, could not be distinguished by the 87-base-pair reads and were therefore excluded. Correlated functional status among segregating V segments might reflect linkage disequilibrium, but an unknown experimental factor could not be ruled out. At a false discovery rate of 0.05, a later analysis linked some 18,000 TCR beta sequences to specific HLA alleles. In a later analysis, HLA-associated TCR beta chains were found to be more clonally expanded and to have lower generation probabilities than equally common non-associated chains. Cytomegalovirus status was reported to be diagnosed by the classifier with high specificity and sensitivity in both the original and validation cohorts. CMV serostatus was the only immune exposure information available for the cohort. A cluster of highly shared sequence variants was judged likely to represent a technical artifact of the sequencing pipeline. An association between a missense DCLRE1C variant and V-gene and J-gene trimming of TCR beta chains was found in a later genetic analysis and replicated in an independent cohort. Because counts were too low, more than 15 rarely observed V segments, including chromosome 9 orphons, were excluded from the earlier analysis of several hundred of the donors. Assigning TCR associations to individual alleles was difficult when HLA alleles, especially DR and DQ, strongly co-occurred. According to a later analysis, parvovirus B19, influenza, CMV and Epstein-Barr virus appeared linked to several top co-occurrence clusters. The cohort was sequenced for TCR beta chains only, and without alpha or paired-chain data the features that could be detected were limited.

The source of this sequence is a woman in her late teens or twenties in good health and CMV-seropositive. Source material: PBMCs. The sequence joins TRBV29-1 to TRBJ1-1, with 7 bases in between that match TRBD1. Here is the DNA: TGCAGCGTCGACAGGGATAAAGCTTTCTTT. This gives the protein CSVDRDKAFF.